The 12 T cell receptor beta chains reported below all come from one sample, sequenced in a study of T cell repertoires in cytomegalovirus infection. TCRdb re-analysed the reads in MiXCR, keeping a single row per CDR3 protein. The data show about 740,000 distinct CDR3 sequences, about a third seen once. Sequenced input: PBMCs. The source is a human donor in good health (CMV status not recorded). Some clones in this sample may be carry-over from other donors' samples.

This clonotype was seen more than once but under ten times. This chain connects TRBV28 to TRBJ2-5, with 9 bases fitting TRBD1. V dropped 4 bases and J dropped 5; count of bases not matched to a gene: 5. Germline V gene sequence: CDR1 MDHEN, CDR2 SYDVKM. This CDR3 spans 14 amino acids. CDR3 sequence reads: CASSSTGGLETQYF. CDR3 DNA: TGTGCCAGCAGTTCCACAGGGGGCTTGGAGACCCAGTACTTC.

Many counts were recorded for this clonotype. The rearrangement joins TRBV19 to TRBJ2-1, with 12 bases aligning to TRBD2. The CDR3 length is 15 residues. V trimming: 1 base; J trimming: 5 bases; junction bases outside the gene matches: 0. Germline loops: CDR1 LNHDA, CDR2 SQIVND (reference sequence). The CDR3 here is CASSIGTSGNNEQFF. DNA for the CDR3: TGTGCCAGTAGTATAGGGACTAGCGGGAACAATGAGCAGTTCTTC.

V gene TRBV20-1 combines with J gene TRBJ1-5; tentative D call: TRBD1 (5 bases). The CDR3 totals 22 residues. V gave up 0 bases and J gave up 0 bases, with 30 bases separating them. Germline V lookup: CDR1 DFQATT, CDR2 SNEGSKA (reference sequence). The CDR3 nucleotides read TGCAGTGCTAGAGAACCCGGGGGGACGCACGACATCGGTTCTTATAGCAATCAGCCCCAGCATTTT. As protein: CSAREPGGTHDIGSYSNQPQHF.

The chain has TRBV7-9 and TRBJ1-2; a possible D gene is TRBD1 (6 bases). CDR1 SEHNR and CDR2 FQNEAQ come from the germline V gene (reference sequence). CDR3 length equals 16 residues. Trimming removed 0 bases from V and 6 bases from J, with 17 bases in between. The CDR3 DNA reads TGTGCCAGCAGCTTAGCACCGCGGACAGCACGCCATGGCTACACCTTC. Encoded protein: CASSLAPRTARHGYTF.

Turning to this clonotype: Likely a read error: the CDR3 ends without its conserved phenylalanine or tryptophan. The chain carries TRBV27 and TRBJ2-1; 11 bases fit TRBD2. The germline V gene has CDR1 MNHEY and CDR2 SMNVEV (reference sequence). CDR3 length: 16 residues. V shed 8 bases, J shed 8 bases, and the junction held 14 bases outside the gene matches. CDR3 bases: TGTGCCAGCCATCCCTCCGGGACTAGCGGATTGGATGAGCAGTTCTTA. Translating it yields CASHPSGTSGLDEQFL.

The chain recombines TRBV19 with TRBJ2-5; D is undetermined. The CDR3 loop spans 16 amino acids. The V and J ends lost 3 bases and 2 bases respectively, with 16 bases between them. In germline, CDR1 is LNHDA, CDR2 SQIVND (reference sequence). CDR3 coding DNA: TGTGCCAGTAGTATTAGGGCGGCAGGAAAGCAAGAGACCCAGTACTTC. Translating gives CASSIRAAGKQETQYF.

The rearrangement links TRBV30 to TRBJ2-1; 11 bases match TRBD2. The CDR3 contains 16 residues. Losses at the gene ends were 1 base for V and 6 bases for J; bases not matched to a gene: 8. CDR1 and CDR2 from the germline V gene are GTSNPN and SVGIG (reference sequence). This CDR3 is CAWSGPTGTSGNEQFF. CDR3 coding DNA: TGTGCCTGGAGTGGCCCCACCGGGACTAGCGGCAATGAGCAGTTCTTC.

This clonotype was detected ten times or more. The J gene is TRBJ2-2, the V gene TRBV7-2; 7 nucleotides line up with TRBD2. V dropped 5 bases and J dropped 2; count of bases not matched to a gene: 8. Germline V CDR1 and CDR2: SGHTA, FQGNSA. The CDR3 extends over 16 amino acids. The CDR3 DNA reads as TGTGCCAGCAGCCCGCCCGGCGGGAGAAACACCGGGGAGCTGTTTTTT. Translating gives CASSPPGGRNTGELFF.

This clonotype was counted many times. This chain links TRBV12-3 or TRBV12-4 with TRBJ2-1, with TRBD2 as a possible D gene (6 bases). The ends were cut back, 8 bases at V and 4 bases at J, with 12 bases in the middle. The CDR3 has 13 amino acids. The CDR3 DNA follows: TGTGCCAGCTCCGCGGGGAGTTACAATGAGCAGTTCTTC. It codes for CASSAGSYNEQFF.

This clonotype appeared a few times. CDR3 nucleotide sequence: TGTGCCAGCAGACTCACGGGACAGGCATCTAACTATGGCTACACCTTC. It encodes CASRLTGQASNYGYTF. The chain joins TRBV28 to TRBJ1-2, with TRBD1 matching over 8 bases. With V trimmed by 6 bases and J by 0 bases, 9 bases remained unmatched. The germline gives CDR1 MDHEN, CDR2 SYDVKM. The CDR3 length is 16 residues.

The V gene is TRBV12-3 or TRBV12-4, the J gene TRBJ1-5; TRBD1 aligns across 7 bases. The CDR3 extends over 15 amino acids. The V segment lost 4 bases and the J segment 0 bases; nucleotides outside the gene matches: 3. The CDR3 sequence: CASSSGDSSNQPQHF. Here the CDR3 DNA reads TGTGCCAGCAGTTCTGGGGACAGTAGCAATCAGCCCCAGCATTTT.

The rearrangement joins TRBV27 to TRBJ2-1; D perhaps matches TRBD2 (6 bases). The CDR3 spans 13 residues. The germline V gene encodes CDR1 MNHEY and CDR2 SMNVEV (reference sequence). V was shortened by 5 bases and J by 5 bases, with 10 bases between the two germline ends. The CDR3 sequence: CASSTSRHNEQFF. Written as DNA, the CDR3 is TGTGCCAGCAGTACTAGCAGACACAATGAGCAGTTCTTC.